This T cell receptor beta chain is from a study of T cell responses to AZD1222 COVID-19 vaccine. Clones were sequenced by immunoSEQ multiplex PCR, and TCRdb holds only the in-frame ones, with some missing. The sample gives some 60,000 clones, approximately 86% of which show up once; 6.9% is in the top ten. This CDR3 contains 16 residues. Germline-derived CDR1 and CDR2 are MNHEY and SMNVEV (reference sequence). V shed 5 bases, J shed 4 bases, and the junction held 9 bases outside the gene matches. This rearrangement joins TRBV27 to TRBJ2-1; 9 bases map to TRBD1. This receptor was identified in an adult who received the AZD1222 COVID-19 vaccine. Material: peripheral blood, obtained 28 days after the second AZD1222 dose. CDR3 sequence reads: CASSQLGTGKYNEQFF. As DNA, the CDR3 is TGTGCCAGCAGTCAACTGGGGACAGGGAAATACAATGAGCAGTTCTTC.